This T cell receptor beta chain was sequenced in a study of STAT5B mutations in CD4+ large granular lymphocyte leukemia. Control samples were healthy donors' buffy coats. Trimming pared 4 bases from V and 8 bases from J, leaving 17 bases between. This CDR3 contains 14 residues. Germline V gives CDR1 SGHTA, CDR2 FQGNSA. The repertoire was sequenced with immunoSEQ multiplex PCR; TCRdb's copy has only in-frame clones and lacks some. The data contain approximately 52,000 clones, roughly 72% of them singletons. J is TRBJ1-2 and V is TRBV7-2; D unclear. The clonotype originates from a human donor in good health. What was sequenced was CD4+ T cells from blood buffy coats. The CDR3 nucleotides read TGTGCCAGCAGCTCCGGGTGGCCGTTGGCGGGCTACACCTTC. It specifies CASSSGWPLAGYTF.